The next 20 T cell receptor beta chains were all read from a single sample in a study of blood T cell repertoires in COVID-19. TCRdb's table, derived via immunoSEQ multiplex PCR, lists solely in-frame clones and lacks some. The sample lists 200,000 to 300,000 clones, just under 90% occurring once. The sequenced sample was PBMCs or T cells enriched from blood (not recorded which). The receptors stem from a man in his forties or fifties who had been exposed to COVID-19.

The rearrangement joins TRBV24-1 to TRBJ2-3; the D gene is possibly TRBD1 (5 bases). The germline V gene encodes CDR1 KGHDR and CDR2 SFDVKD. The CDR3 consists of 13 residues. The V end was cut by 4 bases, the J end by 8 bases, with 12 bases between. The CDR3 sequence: CATSEGVKGTQYF. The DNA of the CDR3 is TGTGCCACCAGTGAAGGGGTCAAGGGTACGCAGTATTTT.

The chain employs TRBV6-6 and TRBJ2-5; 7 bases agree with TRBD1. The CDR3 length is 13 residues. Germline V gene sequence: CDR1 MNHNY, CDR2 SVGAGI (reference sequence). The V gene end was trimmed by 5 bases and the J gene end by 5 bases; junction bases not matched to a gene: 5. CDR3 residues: CASSRDSRETQYF. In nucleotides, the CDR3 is TGTGCCAGCAGTAGGGACAGTCGGGAGACCCAGTACTTC.

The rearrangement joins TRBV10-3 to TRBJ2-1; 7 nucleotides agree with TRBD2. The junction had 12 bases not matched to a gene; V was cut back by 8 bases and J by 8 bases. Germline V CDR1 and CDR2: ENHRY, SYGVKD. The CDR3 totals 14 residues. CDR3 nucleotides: TGTGCCATCGGTATGAAGGCGGGGGACCATGAGCAGTTCTTC. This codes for CAIGMKAGDHEQFF.

The CDR3 reads CASTPGLVGYNQPQHF. CDR3 bases: TGTGCCAGCACCCCGGGACTAGTGGGCTACAATCAGCCCCAGCATTTT. This chain connects TRBV4-2 to TRBJ1-5, with a weak D call TRBD1 (5 bases). Trimming took off 7 bases at V and 3 bases at J, with 19 bases between the two ends. Germline V gene sequence: CDR1 LGHNA, CDR2 YNFKEQ. The CDR3 runs 16 residues.

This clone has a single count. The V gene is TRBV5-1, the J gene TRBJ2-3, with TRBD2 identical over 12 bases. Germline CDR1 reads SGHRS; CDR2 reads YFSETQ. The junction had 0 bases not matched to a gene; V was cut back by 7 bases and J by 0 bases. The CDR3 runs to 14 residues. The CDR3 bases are TGCGCCAGCGGACTAGCGGGGAGCACAGATACGCAGTATTTT. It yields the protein CASGLAGSTDTQYF. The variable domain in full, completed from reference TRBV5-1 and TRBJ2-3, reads KAGVTQTPRYLIKTRGQQVTLSCSPISGHRSVSWYQQTPGQGLQFLFEYFSETQRNKGNFPGRFSGRQFSNSRSEMNVSTLELGDSALYLCASGLAGSTDTQYFGPGTRLTVL.

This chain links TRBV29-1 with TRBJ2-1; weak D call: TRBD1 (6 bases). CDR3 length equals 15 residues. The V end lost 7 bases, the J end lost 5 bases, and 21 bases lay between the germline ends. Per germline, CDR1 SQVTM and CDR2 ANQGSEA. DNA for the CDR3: TGCAGCGGACTCGGGACAAAGAACTGGGACAATGAGCAGTTCTTC. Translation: CSGLGTKNWDNEQFF.

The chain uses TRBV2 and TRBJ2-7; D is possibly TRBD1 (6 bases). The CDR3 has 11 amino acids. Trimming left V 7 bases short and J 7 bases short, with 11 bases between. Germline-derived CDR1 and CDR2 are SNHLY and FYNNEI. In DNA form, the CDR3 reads TGTGCCAGCAAGGGGGTTGGTGAGCAGTACGTC. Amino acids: CASKGVGEQYV.

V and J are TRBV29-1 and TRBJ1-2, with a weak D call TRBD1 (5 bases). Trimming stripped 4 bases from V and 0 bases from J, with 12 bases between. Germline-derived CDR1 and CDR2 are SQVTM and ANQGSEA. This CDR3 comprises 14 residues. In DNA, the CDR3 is TGCAGCGTTGGGACACCTGTTCCTAACTATGGCTACACCTTC. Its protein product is CSVGTPVPNYGYTF.

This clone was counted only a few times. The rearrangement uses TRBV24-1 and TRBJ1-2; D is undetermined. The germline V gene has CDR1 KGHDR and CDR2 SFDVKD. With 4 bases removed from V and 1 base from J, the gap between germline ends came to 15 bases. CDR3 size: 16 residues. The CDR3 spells CATSDYESTGNYGYTF. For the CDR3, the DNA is TGTGCCACCAGTGACTATGAATCTACCGGTAACTATGGCTACACCTTC.

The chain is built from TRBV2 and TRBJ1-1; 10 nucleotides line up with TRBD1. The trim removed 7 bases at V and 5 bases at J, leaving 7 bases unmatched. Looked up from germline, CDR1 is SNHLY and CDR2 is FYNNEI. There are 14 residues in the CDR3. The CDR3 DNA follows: TGTGCCAGCACCCTGACAGGGGGCGAGACTGAAGCTTTCTTT. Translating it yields CASTLTGGETEAFF. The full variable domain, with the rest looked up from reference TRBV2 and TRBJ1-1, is EPEVTQTPSHQVTQMGQEVILRCVPISNHLYFYWYRQILGQKVEFLVSFYNNEISEKSEIFDDQFSVERPDGSNFTLKIRSTKLEDSAMYFCASTLTGGETEAFFGQGTRLTVV.

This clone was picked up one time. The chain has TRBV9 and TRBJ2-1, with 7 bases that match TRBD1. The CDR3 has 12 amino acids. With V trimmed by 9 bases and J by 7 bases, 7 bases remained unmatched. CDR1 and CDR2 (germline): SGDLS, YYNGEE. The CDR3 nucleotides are TGTGCCAACCAAGGGGGCTGGAATGAGCAGTTCTTC. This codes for CANQGGWNEQFF.

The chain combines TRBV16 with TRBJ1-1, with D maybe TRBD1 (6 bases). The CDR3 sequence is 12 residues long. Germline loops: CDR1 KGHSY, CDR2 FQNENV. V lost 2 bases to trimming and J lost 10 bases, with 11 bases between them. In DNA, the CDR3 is TGTGCCAGCAGCCAAAACAGGGCCGGAGCTTTCTTT. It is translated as CASSQNRAGAFF.

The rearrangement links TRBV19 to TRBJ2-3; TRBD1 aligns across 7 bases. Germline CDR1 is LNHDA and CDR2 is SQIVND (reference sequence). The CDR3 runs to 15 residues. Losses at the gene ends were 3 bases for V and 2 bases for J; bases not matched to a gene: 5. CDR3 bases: TGTGCCAGTAGTATGGGGACAGAATACACAGATACGCAGTATTTT. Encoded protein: CASSMGTEYTDTQYF.

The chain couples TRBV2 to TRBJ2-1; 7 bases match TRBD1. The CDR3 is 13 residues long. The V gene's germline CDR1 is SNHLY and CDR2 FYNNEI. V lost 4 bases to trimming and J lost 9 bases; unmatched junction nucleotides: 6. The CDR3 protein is CASSADRISEQFF. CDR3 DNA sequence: TGTGCCAGCAGTGCGGACAGGATTAGTGAGCAGTTCTTC.

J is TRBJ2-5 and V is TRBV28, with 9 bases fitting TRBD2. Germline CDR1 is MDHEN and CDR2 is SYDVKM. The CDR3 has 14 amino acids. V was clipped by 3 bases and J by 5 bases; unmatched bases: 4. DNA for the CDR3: TGTGCCAGCAGTTTGCTAGCGGGACCCGAGACCCAGTACTTC. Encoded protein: CASSLLAGPETQYF.

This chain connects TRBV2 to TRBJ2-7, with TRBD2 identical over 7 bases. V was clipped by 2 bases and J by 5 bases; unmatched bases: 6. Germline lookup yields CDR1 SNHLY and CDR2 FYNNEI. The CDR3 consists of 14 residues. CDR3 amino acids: CASSESAGVHEQYV. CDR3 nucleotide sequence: TGTGCCAGCAGTGAATCGGCGGGAGTCCACGAGCAGTACGTC.

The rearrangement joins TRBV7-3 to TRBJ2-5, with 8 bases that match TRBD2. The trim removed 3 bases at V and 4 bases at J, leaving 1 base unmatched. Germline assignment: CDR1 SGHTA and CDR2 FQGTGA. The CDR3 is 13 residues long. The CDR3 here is CASSFSGVETQYF. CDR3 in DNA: TGTGCCAGCAGCTTTAGCGGGGTAGAGACCCAGTACTTC.

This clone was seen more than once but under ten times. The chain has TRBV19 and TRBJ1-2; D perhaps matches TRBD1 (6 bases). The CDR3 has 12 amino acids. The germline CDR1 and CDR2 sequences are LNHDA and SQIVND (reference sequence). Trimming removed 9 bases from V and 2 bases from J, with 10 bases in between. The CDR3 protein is CASQGYNYGYTF. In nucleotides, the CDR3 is TGTGCCAGCCAGGGGTACAACTATGGCTACACCTTC.

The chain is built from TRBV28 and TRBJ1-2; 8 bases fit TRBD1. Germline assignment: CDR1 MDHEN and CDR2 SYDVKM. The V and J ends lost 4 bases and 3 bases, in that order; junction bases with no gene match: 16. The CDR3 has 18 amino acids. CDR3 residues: CASSSTGWAGGVDYGYTF. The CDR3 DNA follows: TGTGCCAGCAGTTCCACCGGTTGGGCAGGGGGCGTCGACTATGGCTACACCTTC.

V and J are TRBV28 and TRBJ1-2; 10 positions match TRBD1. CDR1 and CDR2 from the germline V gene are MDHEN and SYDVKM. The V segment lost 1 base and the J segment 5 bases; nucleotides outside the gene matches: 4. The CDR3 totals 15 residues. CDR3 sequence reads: CASSLSDRGLYGYTF. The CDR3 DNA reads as TGTGCCAGCAGTTTATCTGACAGGGGGCTTTATGGCTACACCTTC.